This T cell receptor (beta chain) emerged from a study of T cell changes during pregnancy in multiple sclerosis. V gave up 6 bases and J gave up 7 bases; unmatched junction bases: 7. The CDR3 length is 15 residues. Per germline, CDR1 SNHLY and CDR2 FYNNEI. The repertoire was sequenced with immunoSEQ multiplex PCR; TCRdb's copy has only in-frame clones and lacks some. This sample has roughly 100,000 clones, with around nine tenths found just once. This specimen was peripheral blood, taken after pregnancy. The V gene is TRBV2, the J gene TRBJ1-6, with 9 bases identical to TRBD1. This clonotype was obtained from a female donor with multiple sclerosis, enrolled in a pregnancy study. In DNA form, the CDR3 reads TGTGCCAGCAGAGGGACAGGGCTCAGGAATTCACCCCTCCACTTT. It codes for CASRGTGLRNSPLHF.